The rows below give T cell receptor beta chains drawn from one sample of a study of vaccination and CD4 T cells after COVID-19. TCRdb used MiXCR to reprocess the PCR reads, holding one entry per CDR3 protein. The sample has more than 9,000 distinct CDR3 sequences, roughly 30% seen once. Their recognized antigens are unknown. The source material was CD4+ T cells from blood, cultured in vitro. These receptors all stem from a human donor who had recovered from COVID-19. Both conserved end residues are part of each CDR3. Where a row states a size, it is once, few, many or the class of an expanded clone; other rows omit it.

V	J	size	CDR3
TRBV11-1	TRBJ1-1	few	CASSFDYRGNTEAFF
TRBV5-1	TRBJ2-1	-	CASSLVGGRAHNEQFF
TRBV6-1	TRBJ2-1	-	CASSVRLAGSPEQFF
TRBV20-1	TRBJ2-5	few	CSALPGGGGETQYF
TRBV7-2	TRBJ2-1	-	CASSRNGEGGGQFF
TRBV28	TRBJ2-7	-	CASRMGGTGAEQYF
TRBV7-3	TRBJ1-1	few	CASSFEGATEAFF
TRBV11-2	TRBJ1-2	-	CASSLGQGDYGYTF
TRBV7-6	TRBJ2-5	-	CASSLGQGQRETQYF
TRBV30	TRBJ1-6	-	CAWRGRMDNSPLHF
TRBV30	TRBJ2-5	few	CAWSVGGPETQYF
TRBV28	TRBJ1-2	few	CASEGQGVRGYTF
TRBV20-1	TRBJ2-3	-	CSARDLASDSTDTQYF
TRBV19	TRBJ2-5	-	CASSVTGRETQYF
TRBV12-3/TRBV12-4	TRBJ2-7	-	CASSPQTGASYEQYF
TRBV5-1	TRBJ2-5	few	CASSLHLQETQYF
TRBV20-1	TRBJ1-2	medium-sized	CSASLGREEDGYTF
TRBV24-1	TRBJ2-2	few	CATSDPTGVSGELFF
TRBV20-1	TRBJ1-1	medium-sized	CSARWGFGEAFF
TRBV6-5	TRBJ1-5	-	CASSSLGTDRGEAHF
TRBV6-1	TRBJ2-7	-	CASSDTDSSYEQYF
TRBV27	TRBJ1-6	-	CASRPNRGNSPLHF
TRBV19	TRBJ1-5	-	CASSTGQGAVQPQHF
TRBV20-1	TRBJ2-3	-	CSARRTSGGWTDTQYF
TRBV4-2	TRBJ2-7	-	CASSQMEGAEQYF
TRBV7-9	TRBJ2-5	few	CASSSGRLQETQYF
TRBV5-6	TRBJ1-2	-	CASSLGRGEGYTF
TRBV7-6	TRBJ1-2	few	CASGVGSYGYTF
TRBV20-1	TRBJ1-1	-	CSARQGAERTEAFF